This TCR beta chain emerged from a study of blood T cell repertoires in COVID-19. Clones were read by immunoSEQ multiplex PCR, and TCRdb kept only the in-frame ones, dropping some. The sample consists of approximately 110,000 clones, around 83% of them appearing once. Germline values: CDR1 SEHNR, CDR2 FQNEAQ (reference sequence). The CDR3 covers 17 residues. The V end was cut by 5 bases, the J end by 3 bases, with 22 bases between. Source material: peripheral blood. The chain has TRBV7-9 and TRBJ1-2; D might be TRBD1 (6 bases). This clonotype was obtained from a human donor in a cohort sampled during active COVID-19. The DNA for the CDR3 is TGTGCCAGCAGCCCCGGGCACGGGGGGCTTTACGACTATGGCTACACCTTC. This gives the protein CASSPGHGGLYDYGYTF.